This TCR beta chain was obtained from a study of shared clonotypes between healthy human individuals. Whole-study results and caveats: Estimated richness values were generally larger in naive subsets than in memory subsets.

Caucasian adults residing in Nashville, Tennessee made up all the donors. Each PCR replicate from the sorted subsets contained 150 to 250 ng DNA, which is 30,000 or so T cell genomes. Assay used: immunoSEQ multiplex PCR; TCRdb lists only in-frame clones, some missing. The sample carries 850,000 to 1,100,000 clones, about 80% recorded once. There are 15 residues in the CDR3. V was pared by 5 bases and J by 5 bases, with 16 bases between. Germline lookup yields CDR1 MNHNS and CDR2 SASEGT. A word on this clone: As yet, its antigen is unknown.

The receptor was isolated from a man between 18 and 29 years old in good health. Some clones in this sample may be carry-over from other donors' samples. This chain joins TRBV6-1 and TRBJ1-5; D might be TRBD1 (5 bases). Sequenced input: memory CD4+ T cells from PBMCs. Sample subset: CD45RA-negative fraction. The CDR3 sequence is CASSLSRGRYQPQHF. CDR3 DNA sequence: TGTGCCAGCAGTCTTTCCCGGGGCCGTTATCAGCCCCAGCATTTT.